The 29 T cell receptor beta chains given below trace back to one sample, sequenced in a study of cytomegalovirus exposure and HLA in healthy donors. A multiplex PCR was run with 60 Vbeta primers and 13 Jbeta primers. Libraries were prepared by immunoSEQ multiplex PCR; TCRdb keeps only in-frame clonotypes and omits some of them. The sample lists 95,000 to 150,000 clones, around four fifths occurring once. Sequenced: PBMCs. Receptor source: a man aged 18-30 years in good health and CMV-seropositive.

This chain links TRBV4-1 with TRBJ1-2, with D tentatively TRBD1 (6 bases). The length of the CDR3 is 19 residues. Germline V CDR1 and CDR2: MGHRA, YSYEKL. Trimming removed 0 bases from V and 6 bases from J, with 26 bases in between. In nucleotides, the CDR3 is TGCGCCAGCAGCCAAGAAGCCACAGGGATAAGACCTGGACATAATGGCTACACCTTC. Protein product: CASSQEATGIRPGHNGYTF.

J is TRBJ2-5 and V is TRBV6-5, with D maybe TRBD2 (5 bases). Germline V gene data show CDR1 as MNHEY and CDR2 as SVGAGI. Deletions cut 6 bases from V and 4 bases from J, with 12 bases between. The CDR3 has 13 amino acids. Here the CDR3 DNA reads TGTGCCAGCAGAAGGGAGACCCTAGAGACCCAGTACTTC. Amino acid sequence: CASRRETLETQYF.

The V and J genes are TRBV27 and TRBJ2-5; 7 bases map to TRBD2. V dropped 0 bases and J dropped 2; count of bases not matched to a gene: 9. Germline lookup yields CDR1 MNHEY and CDR2 SMNVEV (reference sequence). The CDR3 is made up of 17 amino acids. The CDR3 is CASSLSLVAGVQETQYF. Written as DNA, the CDR3 is TGTGCCAGCAGTTTATCTCTGGTAGCGGGCGTACAAGAGACCCAGTACTTC.

With respect to this clone: This sample also contains other DNA sequences that code for the same CDR3. The chain is built from TRBV28 and TRBJ2-7; perhaps TRBD1 as D (5 bases). The CDR3 has 14 residues. The germline V gene has CDR1 MDHEN and CDR2 SYDVKM. Trimming removed 2 bases from V and 0 bases from J, with 8 bases in between. The CDR3 region is CASSLSQGSYEQYF. CDR3 nucleotides: TGTGCCAGCAGTTTAAGTCAGGGCTCCTACGAGCAGTACTTC. The variable domain in full, completed from reference TRBV28 and TRBJ2-7, reads DVKVTQSSRYLVKRTGEKVFLECVQDMDHENMFWYRQDPGLGLRLIYFSYDVKMKEKGDIPEGYSVSREKKERFSLILESASTNQTSMYLCASSLSQGSYEQYFGPGTRLTVT.

As DNA, the CDR3 is TGTGCCAGCAGCGCCCCCACTAGGGAAGAGCAGTTCTTC. Its translation: CASSAPTREEQFF. The chain has TRBV9 and TRBJ2-1; TRBD2 might be the D (5 bases). This CDR3 comprises 13 residues. Germline-derived CDR1 and CDR2 are SGDLS and YYNGEE. V was clipped by 3 bases and J by 10 bases, with 14 bases between them. The full variable domain, in which reference TRBV9 and TRBJ2-1 provide the parts outside the CDR3, is DSGVTQTPKHLITATGQRVTLRCSPRSGDLSVYWYQQSLDQGLQFLIQYYNGEERAKGNILERFSAQQFPDLHSELNLSSLELGDSALYFCASSAPTREEQFFGPGTRLTVL.

The CDR3 nucleotides read TGCGCCAGCAGCCACCGTACCGGGACAGATGGCTACACCTTC. Translated, it gives CASSHRTGTDGYTF. This sequence joins TRBV4-1 and TRBJ1-2; 7 nucleotides agree with TRBD1. V was pared by 3 bases and J by 6 bases, with 7 bases of the junction left unmatched. This CDR3 has 14 amino acids. The V gene's germline CDR1 is MGHRA and CDR2 YSYEKL.

As DNA, the CDR3 is TGCGCCAGCAGCTTGACCCGGGGGGGTCCAACTGTGGGCACTGAAGCTTTCTTT. This sequence encodes CASSLTRGGPTVGTEAFF. The rearrangement links TRBV5-1 to TRBJ1-1, with D perhaps matching TRBD1 (5 bases). Germline V gene sequence: CDR1 SGHRS, CDR2 YFSETQ. The CDR3 extends over 18 amino acids. Trimming took off 1 base at V and 4 bases at J, with 23 bases between the two ends.

The chain's CDR3 is CASFPVARTDTQYF. The CDR3, as DNA: TGTGCCAGTTTCCCCGTCGCGCGAACAGATACGCAGTATTTT. This chain links TRBV11-2 with TRBJ2-3, with D unclear. Looked up from germline, CDR1 is SGHAT and CDR2 is FQNNGV. The length of the CDR3 is 14 residues. V gave up 9 bases and J gave up 3 bases, with 16 bases separating them.

The chain uses TRBV7-9 and TRBJ1-5; D perhaps matches TRBD1 (6 bases). The germline V gene has CDR1 SEHNR and CDR2 FQNEAQ (reference sequence). Trimming stripped 1 base from V and 8 bases from J, with 9 bases between. The CDR3 contains 13 residues. The CDR3 coding sequence is TGTGCCAGCAGCTTAGACAGGGTTGAGCCCCAGCATTTT. Amino acids: CASSLDRVEPQHF.

This clone turned up a few times. The CDR3 loop is CASTLGGAGAFF. The CDR3 DNA sequence: TGTGCCAGCACTCTGGGGGGAGCCGGCGCTTTCTTT. V gene TRBV5-5 combines with J gene TRBJ1-1; D may be TRBD1 (5 bases). V dropped 6 bases and J dropped 11 bases, with 17 bases sitting between them. The CDR3 spans 12 residues. Per germline, CDR1 SGHKS and CDR2 YYEKEE (reference sequence).

V usage is TRBV18 and J usage is TRBJ1-1, with TRBD1 identical over 7 bases. The J segment lost 1 base and the V segment lost 0 bases, leaving 14 bases of the junction unmatched. The germline CDR1 and CDR2 sequences are KGHSH and LQKENI. This CDR3 comprises 19 residues. This CDR3 is CASSPPLSTRTGRNTEAFF. The CDR3 DNA reads as TGTGCCAGCTCACCACCCCTGTCGACTCGGACAGGTCGGAACACTGAAGCTTTCTTT. The full variable domain, completed using reference TRBV18 and TRBJ1-1, is NAGVMQNPRHLVRRRGQEARLRCSPMKGHSHVYWYRQLPEEGLKFMVYLQKENIIDESGMPKERFSAEFPKEGPSILRIQQVVRGDSAAYFCASSPPLSTRTGRNTEAFFGQGTRLTVV.

V usage is TRBV7-2 and J usage is TRBJ2-5; the match to TRBD2 covers 8 bases. The germline V gene has CDR1 SGHTA and CDR2 FQGNSA. There are 15 residues in the CDR3. V lost 1 base, J lost 5 bases, and 6 bases stayed unmatched. The CDR3, as DNA: TGTGCCAGCAGCTTAGTTAGCGGGATGGGTGAGACCCAGTACTTC. Residues: CASSLVSGMGETQYF.

A single count supports this clone. The chain employs TRBV5-1 and TRBJ1-3; possibly TRBD1 for D (5 bases). The V end lost 0 bases, the J end lost 2 bases, and 9 bases lay between the germline ends. The length of the CDR3 is 15 residues. Germline loops: CDR1 SGHRS, CDR2 YFSETQ. The CDR3 spells CASSLEGVPGNTIYF. CDR3 in DNA: TGCGCCAGCAGCTTGGAAGGGGTCCCTGGAAACACCATATATTTT.

The chain recombines TRBV6-5 with TRBJ2-2; the match to TRBD1 covers 8 bases. From germline, CDR1 is MNHEY and CDR2 SVGAGI. Trimming at V came to 8 bases and at J to 5 bases, leaving 7 bases not matched to a gene. CDR3 length: 14 residues. This chain's CDR3 is CASRGQGSTGELFF. The CDR3 DNA is TGTGCCAGCCGTGGACAGGGTAGTACCGGGGAGCTGTTTTTT.

This chain links TRBV11-3 with TRBJ1-1; possible D gene TRBD1, 6 bases. V was trimmed by 5 bases and J by 6 bases, leaving 25 bases between them. This CDR3 comprises 17 residues. In germline, CDR1 is SGHNT, CDR2 YENEEA. DNA for the CDR3: TGTGCCAGCAGCCCACCGGGGGGGGGCGCGGGGAAAGCTGAAGCTTTCTTT. As protein: CASSPPGGGAGKAEAFF. Complete variable domain (other parts from reference TRBV11-3 and TRBJ1-1): EAGVVQSPRYKIIEKKQPVAFWCNPISGHNTLYWYLQNLGQGPELLIRYENEEAVDDSQLPKDRFSAERLKGVDSTLKIQPAELGDSAVYLCASSPPGGGAGKAEAFFGQGTRLTVV.

The rearrangement joins TRBV13 to TRBJ2-3, with D hard to call. Germline V CDR1 and CDR2: PRHDT, FYEKMQ (reference sequence). The CDR3 loop spans 13 amino acids. Between the trimmed V and J ends, which lost 2 bases and 3 bases, there was a span of 6 bases. CDR3 amino acids: CASSLPETDTQYF. CDR3 DNA: TGTGCCAGCAGCTTACCTGAGACAGATACGCAGTATTTT.

The chain has TRBV7-6 and TRBJ2-7, with D perhaps TRBD2 (6 bases). Trimming left V 2 bases short and J 3 bases short, with 11 bases between. CDR3 size: 14 residues. Germline loops: CDR1 SGHVS, CDR2 FNYEAQ. In DNA, the CDR3 is TGTGCCAGCAGCTTATACGGGGGTGACTACGAGCAGTACTTC. Protein: CASSLYGGDYEQYF.

V usage is TRBV6-1 and J usage is TRBJ1-3; 7 bases map to TRBD1. The CDR3 is made up of 16 amino acids. In germline, CDR1 is MNHNS, CDR2 SASEGT. V trimming: 0 bases; J trimming: 4 bases; junction bases outside the gene matches: 6. The CDR3 sequence is CASSEAVWTGGNTIYF. In nucleotides, the CDR3 is TGTGCCAGCAGTGAAGCTGTTTGGACAGGCGGAAACACCATATATTTT.

This clone was recorded once. J is TRBJ1-2 and V is TRBV6-1; 7 positions agree with TRBD1. The germline V gene encodes CDR1 MNHNS and CDR2 SASEGT. The CDR3 is made up of 16 amino acids. Trimming cost V 1 base and J 3 bases; bases outside gene matches: 8. The CDR3 protein is CASSEVVGDRDYGYTF. The CDR3 region has the DNA TGTGCCAGCAGTGAAGTTGTTGGGGACAGAGACTATGGCTACACCTTC.

The chain is built from TRBV6-4 and TRBJ2-3; D possibly corresponds to TRBD1 (5 bases). There are 15 residues in the CDR3. Germline V gene sequence: CDR1 MRHNA, CDR2 SNTAGT. The V and J ends lost 5 bases and 0 bases respectively, with 12 bases between them. DNA for the CDR3: TGTGCCAGCAGTCAACAGGAAACTAGCACAGATACGCAGTATTTT. Residues: CASSQQETSTDTQYF.

CDR3 residues: CASSSLLAGGRDTQYF. Here the CDR3 DNA reads TGTGCCAGCAGCTCCCTACTAGCGGGGGGCCGGGATACGCAGTATTTT. The J gene is TRBJ2-3, the V gene TRBV11-1; 12 bases line up with TRBD2. Germline CDR1 is SGHAT and CDR2 is FQDESV (reference sequence). This CDR3 spans 16 amino acids. V lost 4 bases, J lost 6 bases, and 8 bases stayed unmatched.

The V and J genes are TRBV5-1 and TRBJ2-6, with D unresolved. Germline V gene data show CDR1 as SGHRS and CDR2 as YFSETQ. Trimming shortened V by 0 bases and J by 4 bases, and 14 bases separated the two germline ends. The CDR3 is made up of 17 amino acids. CDR3 DNA sequence: TGCGCCAGCAGCTTGGGTCAGGCTACGCTCGGGGCCAACGTCCTGACTTTC. Translating gives CASSLGQATLGANVLTF.

The chain joins TRBV28 to TRBJ2-7; D is perhaps TRBD1 (5 bases). The germline V and J ends were trimmed by 7 bases and 2 bases, with 18 bases remaining between them. Germline V gene data show CDR1 as MDHEN and CDR2 as SYDVKM. CDR3 length: 15 residues. CDR3 sequence (DNA): TGTGCCAGCACCGACATTACAGGAGCGACCTACGAGCAGTACTTC. It encodes CASTDITGATYEQYF.

V and J are TRBV10-3 and TRBJ1-1; 9 bases map to TRBD1. Trimming took 6 bases from V and 6 from J; bases not matched to a gene: 2. The CDR3 runs 12 residues. In germline, CDR1 is ENHRY, CDR2 SYGVKD. The CDR3 sequence: CAIRGQGAEAFF. CDR3 bases: TGTGCCATCAGGGGACAGGGTGCTGAAGCTTTCTTT.

The CDR3: CASSVGTGSNYGYTF. The CDR3 bases are TGTGCCAGCAGCGTGGGGACAGGATCTAACTATGGCTACACCTTC. The chain uses TRBV9 and TRBJ1-2; TRBD1 matches 8 bases. This CDR3 region has 15 residues. V was pared by 2 bases and J by 0 bases, with 3 bases of the junction left unmatched. Germline CDR1 and CDR2: SGDLS and YYNGEE.

The chain employs TRBV9 and TRBJ2-7, with D maybe TRBD1 (6 bases). This CDR3 region has 15 residues. Germline CDR1 SGDLS, CDR2 YYNGEE. The V and J ends lost 4 bases and 3 bases respectively, with 17 bases between them. The CDR3 bases are TGTGCCAGCAGCCCCTCCTCAGGGGTGTTCTACGAGCAGTACTTC. Its translation is CASSPSSGVFYEQYF.

This clone was counted a single time. This sequence joins TRBV14 and TRBJ2-7; weak D call: TRBD2 (6 bases). Trimming stripped 6 bases from V and 3 bases from J, with 12 bases between. CDR1 and CDR2 from the germline V gene are SGHDN and FVKESK. The CDR3 runs 13 residues. In DNA form, the CDR3 reads TGTGCCAGCAGTCTCAGGGAGGACTACGAGCAGTACTTC. Translation: CASSLREDYEQYF.

V and J are TRBV7-2 and TRBJ2-3; the D gene is possibly TRBD1 (7 bases). Germline CDR1 is SGHTA and CDR2 is FQGNSA. The CDR3 has 15 amino acids. Trimming removed 5 bases from V and 5 bases from J, with 17 bases in between. CDR3: CASSQSRGAVDTQYF. In nucleotides, the CDR3 is TGTGCCAGCAGCCAAAGCAGGGGGGCCGTAGATACGCAGTATTTT.

This rearrangement joins TRBV7-3 to TRBJ2-7, with D possibly TRBD2 on 5 matching bases. V dropped 4 bases and J dropped 5 bases, with 12 bases sitting between them. Germline CDR1 SGHTA, CDR2 FQGTGA. The CDR3 spans 13 residues. The CDR3 spells CASSSGLPNEQYF. In nucleotides, the CDR3 is TGTGCCAGCAGCTCCGGACTCCCTAACGAGCAGTACTTC.